Shown below are 9 T cell receptor beta chains from a single sample sequenced in a study of blood T cell repertoires in COVID-19. Profiling relied on immunoSEQ multiplex PCR, and the TCRdb table lists in-frame clones only, not all of them. The table records more than 85,000 clones, roughly four fifths of them present only once. The material sequenced was peripheral blood. Receptors were obtained from a woman aged 80 or older with acute or convalescent COVID-19.

This rearrangement joins TRBV29-1 to TRBJ2-2; D call uncertain. This CDR3 has 14 residues. V was pared by 5 bases and J by 3 bases, with 13 bases between. Germline V gene lookup returns CDR1 SQVTM and CDR2 ANQGSEA. CDR3 sequence reads: CSVLRFVDTGELFF. The CDR3, as DNA: TGCAGCGTTCTTAGATTTGTGGACACCGGGGAGCTGTTTTTT.

This chain uses TRBV5-8 with TRBJ2-4, with 10 bases aligning to TRBD2. V was clipped by 4 bases and J by 2 bases; unmatched bases: 9. Germline V gene lookup returns CDR1 SGHTS and CDR2 YDEGEE. The CDR3 is made up of 17 amino acids. The CDR3 bases are TGTGCCAGCAGCCGGGGACTAGCGACGGGAACCAAAAACATTCAGTACTTC. Translated, it gives CASSRGLATGTKNIQYF.

V gene TRBV28 combines with J gene TRBJ2-7; 7 bases fit TRBD1. CDR3 length equals 14 residues. The V and J ends lost 6 bases and 7 bases, in that order; junction bases with no gene match: 12. The germline V gene encodes CDR1 MDHEN and CDR2 SYDVKM. CDR3 loop: CASSPAQGSGEQYV. CDR3 bases: TGTGCCAGCAGCCCAGCACAGGGGTCTGGGGAGCAGTACGTC.

The rearrangement links TRBV24-1 to TRBJ1-4; D is uncertain. The length of the CDR3 is 13 residues. Trimming shortened V by 4 bases and J by 8 bases, and 10 bases separated the two germline ends. Germline CDR1 KGHDR, CDR2 SFDVKD. CDR3 protein: CATSELGDEKLFF. The CDR3 nucleotides are TGTGCCACCAGTGAGTTGGGAGACGAAAAACTGTTTTTT.

This chain uses TRBV5-4 with TRBJ1-2, with 8 positions matching TRBD1. Germline CDR1 is SGHNT and CDR2 is YYREEE (reference sequence). V was clipped by 5 bases and J by 4 bases; unmatched bases: 16. The CDR3 is 17 amino acids. Here the CDR3 reads CASRMGGTGGTLYGYTF. The DNA for the CDR3 is TGTGCCAGCAGAATGGGGGGTACAGGGGGGACTCTCTATGGCTACACCTTC.

This chain links TRBV5-1 with TRBJ2-2; a weak D match, TRBD1 (5 bases). V lost 5 bases and J 1 base, leaving 9 bases between the germline ends. The CDR3 is 14 residues long. Germline V gene sequence: CDR1 SGHRS, CDR2 YFSETQ. This CDR3 is CASRIGQNTGELFF. The CDR3 region has the DNA TGCGCCAGCAGAATAGGACAGAACACCGGGGAGCTGTTTTTT.

The chain combines TRBV12-3 or TRBV12-4 with TRBJ1-1; no clear D gene. V lost 1 base, J lost 10 bases, and 13 bases lay in between. The CDR3 extends over 13 amino acids. The CDR3 sequence is CASSLGGRGRAFF. CDR3 in DNA: TGTGCCAGCAGTTTAGGAGGGAGAGGACGAGCTTTCTTT.

CDR3 nucleotides: TGTGCCAGCAGCTTGGAGCCAGGGAAAAACACCGGGGAGCTGTTTTTT. Protein sequence: CASSLEPGKNTGELFF. V usage is TRBV5-4 and J usage is TRBJ2-2; D may be TRBD1 (5 bases). Germline V gene sequence: CDR1 SGHNT, CDR2 YYREEE (reference sequence). The CDR3 spans 16 residues. Trimming removed 0 bases at V and 2 bases at J, with 11 bases between.

This clone was seen a handful of times. The rearrangement joins TRBV19 to TRBJ2-4; TRBD2 agrees at 8 bases. CDR1 LNHDA and CDR2 SQIVND come from the germline V gene (reference sequence). J gave up 16 bases and V 0 bases, and 8 bases lay outside the gene matches. The CDR3 extends over 13 amino acids. CDR3 in DNA: TGTGCCAGTAGTATAGATAAAGGGCGGGAGGCCTACTTC. Protein product: CASSIDKGREAYF.